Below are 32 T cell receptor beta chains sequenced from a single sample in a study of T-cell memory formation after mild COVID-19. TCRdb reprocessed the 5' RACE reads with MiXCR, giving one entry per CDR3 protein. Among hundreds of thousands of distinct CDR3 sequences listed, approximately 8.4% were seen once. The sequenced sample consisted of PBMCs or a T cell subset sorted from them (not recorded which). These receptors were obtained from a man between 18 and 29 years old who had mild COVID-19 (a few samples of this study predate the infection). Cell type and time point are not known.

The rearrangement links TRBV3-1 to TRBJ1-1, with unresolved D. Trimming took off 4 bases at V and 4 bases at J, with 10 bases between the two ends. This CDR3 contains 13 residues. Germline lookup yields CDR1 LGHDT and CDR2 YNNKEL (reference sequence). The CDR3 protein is CASSPFGVTEAFF. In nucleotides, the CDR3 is TGTGCCAGCAGCCCCTTCGGGGTCACTGAAGCTTTCTTT. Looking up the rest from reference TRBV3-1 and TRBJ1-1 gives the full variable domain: DTAVSQTPKYLVTQMGNDKSIKCEQNLGHDTMYWYKQDSKKFLKIMFSYNNKELIINETVPNRFSPKSPDKAHLNLHINSLELGDSAVYFCASSPFGVTEAFFGQGTRLTVV.

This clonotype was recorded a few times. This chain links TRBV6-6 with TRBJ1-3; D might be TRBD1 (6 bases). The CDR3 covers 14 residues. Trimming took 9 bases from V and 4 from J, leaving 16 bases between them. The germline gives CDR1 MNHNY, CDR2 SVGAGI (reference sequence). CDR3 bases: TGTGCCAGTAATTACAGGGAGCGGGGAAACACCATATATTTT. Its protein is CASNYRERGNTIYF.

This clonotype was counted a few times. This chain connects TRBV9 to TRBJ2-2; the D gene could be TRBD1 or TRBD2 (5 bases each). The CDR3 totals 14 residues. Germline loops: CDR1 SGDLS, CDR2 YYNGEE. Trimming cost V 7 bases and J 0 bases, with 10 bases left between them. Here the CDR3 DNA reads TGTGCCAGCCGGGACCTATCGAACACCGGGGAGCTGTTTTTT. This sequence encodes CASRDLSNTGELFF.

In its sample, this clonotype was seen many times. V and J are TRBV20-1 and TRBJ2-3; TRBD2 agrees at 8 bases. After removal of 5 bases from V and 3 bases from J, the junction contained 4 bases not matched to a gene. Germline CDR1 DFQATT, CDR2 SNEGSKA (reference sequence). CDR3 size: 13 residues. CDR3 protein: CSAVGLGTDTQYF. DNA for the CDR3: TGCAGTGCTGTGGGACTAGGGACAGATACGCAGTATTTT.

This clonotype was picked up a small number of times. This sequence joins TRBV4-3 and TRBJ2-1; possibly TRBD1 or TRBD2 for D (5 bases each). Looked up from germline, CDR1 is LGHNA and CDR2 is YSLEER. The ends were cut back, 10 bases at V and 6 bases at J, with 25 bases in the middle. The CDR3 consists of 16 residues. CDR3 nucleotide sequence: TGCGCCACGGCTCAAGTCGGGGCAGGGATCATCAATGAGCAGTTCTTC. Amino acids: CATAQVGAGIINEQFF.

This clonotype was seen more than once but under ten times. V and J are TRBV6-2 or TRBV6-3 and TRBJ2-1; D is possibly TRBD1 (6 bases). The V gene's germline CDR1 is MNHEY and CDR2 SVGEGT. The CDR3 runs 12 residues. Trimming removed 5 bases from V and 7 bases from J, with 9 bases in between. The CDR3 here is CASSHRANEQFF. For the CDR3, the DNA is TGTGCCAGCAGTCACAGGGCTAATGAGCAGTTCTTC.

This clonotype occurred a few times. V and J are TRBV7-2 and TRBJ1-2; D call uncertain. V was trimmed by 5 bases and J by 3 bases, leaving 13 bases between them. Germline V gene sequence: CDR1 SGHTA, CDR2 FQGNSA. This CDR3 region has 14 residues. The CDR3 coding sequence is TGTGCCAGCAGCCCCCATCAGGCTTACTATGGCTACACCTTC. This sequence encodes CASSPHQAYYGYTF.

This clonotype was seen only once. CDR3 in DNA: TGTGCCTGGACTCCCGGACTCTCCGGTGTCGGTGAGCAGTTCTTC. Translated: CAWTPGLSGVGEQFF. This chain uses TRBV30 with TRBJ2-1, with D possibly matching TRBD2 (5 bases). Germline V gene data show CDR1 as GTSNPN and CDR2 as SVGIG (reference sequence). Trimming shortened V by 4 bases and J by 9 bases, and 22 bases separated the two germline ends. CDR3 size: 15 residues.

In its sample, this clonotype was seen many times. The CDR3, as DNA: TGTGCCAGCAGCCAATACCGGACAGTTCTCTCCTACGAGCAGTACTTC. This translates into CASSQYRTVLSYEQYF. The gene calls are TRBV4-2 and TRBJ2-7; a weak D match, TRBD1 (6 bases). The V gene's germline CDR1 is LGHNA and CDR2 YNFKEQ. There are 16 residues in the CDR3. V lost 2 bases to trimming and J lost 0 bases, with 14 bases between them.

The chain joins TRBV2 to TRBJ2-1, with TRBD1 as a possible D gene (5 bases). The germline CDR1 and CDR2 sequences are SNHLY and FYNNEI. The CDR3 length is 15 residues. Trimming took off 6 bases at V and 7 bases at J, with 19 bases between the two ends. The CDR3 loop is CASRGMDTMDNEQFF. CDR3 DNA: TGTGCCAGCAGGGGCATGGACACGATGGATAATGAGCAGTTCTTC.

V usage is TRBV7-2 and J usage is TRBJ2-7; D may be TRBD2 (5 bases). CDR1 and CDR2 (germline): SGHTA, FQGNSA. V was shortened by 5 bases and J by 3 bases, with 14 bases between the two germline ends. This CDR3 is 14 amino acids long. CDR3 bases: TGTGCCAGCAGCGAAGGACTGATGGTCTACGAGCAGTACTTC. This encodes CASSEGLMVYEQYF.

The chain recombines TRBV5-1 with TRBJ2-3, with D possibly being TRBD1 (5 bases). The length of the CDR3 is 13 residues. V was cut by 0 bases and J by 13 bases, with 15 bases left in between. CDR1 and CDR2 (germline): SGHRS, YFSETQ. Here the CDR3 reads CASSLDKDLGEYF. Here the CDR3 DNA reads TGCGCCAGCAGCTTGGATAAGGACCTAGGGGAGTATTTT.

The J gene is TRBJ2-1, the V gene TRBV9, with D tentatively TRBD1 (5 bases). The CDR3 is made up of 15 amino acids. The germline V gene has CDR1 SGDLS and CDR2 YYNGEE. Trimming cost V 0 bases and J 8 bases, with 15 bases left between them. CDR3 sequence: CASSVAPQDGHEQFF. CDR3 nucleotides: TGTGCCAGCAGCGTAGCCCCACAGGACGGCCATGAGCAGTTCTTC.

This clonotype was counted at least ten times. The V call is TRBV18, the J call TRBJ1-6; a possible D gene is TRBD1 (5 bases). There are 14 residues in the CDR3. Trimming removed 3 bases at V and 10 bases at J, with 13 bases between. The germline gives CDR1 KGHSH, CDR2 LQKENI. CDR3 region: CASSPGGGESPLHF. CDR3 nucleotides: TGTGCCAGCTCACCCGGTGGGGGGGAATCACCCCTCCACTTT.

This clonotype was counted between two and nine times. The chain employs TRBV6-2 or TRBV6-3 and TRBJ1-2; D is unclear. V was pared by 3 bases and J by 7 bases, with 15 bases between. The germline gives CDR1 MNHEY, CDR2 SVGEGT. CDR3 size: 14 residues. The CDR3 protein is CASSYRTPWSGYTF. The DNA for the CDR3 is TGTGCCAGCAGTTATCGGACCCCCTGGAGTGGCTACACCTTC.

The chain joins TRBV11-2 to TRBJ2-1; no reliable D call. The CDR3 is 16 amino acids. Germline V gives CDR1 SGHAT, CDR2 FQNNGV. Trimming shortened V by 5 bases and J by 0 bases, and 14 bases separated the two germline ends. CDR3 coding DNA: TGTGCCAGCAGCCAGCTCGCCGGACGCTCCTACAATGAGCAGTTCTTC. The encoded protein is CASSQLAGRSYNEQFF.

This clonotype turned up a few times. CDR3 DNA sequence: TGTGCCAGCAGGCCCGCGGGTCGGCACACTGAAGCTTTCTTT. Its protein product is CASRPAGRHTEAFF. The chain is built from TRBV7-2 and TRBJ1-1; unclear D gene. The length of the CDR3 is 14 residues. CDR1 is SGHTA, CDR2 FQGNSA, per germline. Trimming stripped 6 bases from V and 3 bases from J, with 14 bases between.

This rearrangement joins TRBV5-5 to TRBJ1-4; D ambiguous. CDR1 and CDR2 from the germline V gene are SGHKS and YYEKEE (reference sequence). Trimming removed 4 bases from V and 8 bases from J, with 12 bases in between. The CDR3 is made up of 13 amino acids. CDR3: CASSPGLTEKLFF. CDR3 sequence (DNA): TGTGCCAGCAGCCCCGGACTGACAGAAAAACTGTTTTTT.

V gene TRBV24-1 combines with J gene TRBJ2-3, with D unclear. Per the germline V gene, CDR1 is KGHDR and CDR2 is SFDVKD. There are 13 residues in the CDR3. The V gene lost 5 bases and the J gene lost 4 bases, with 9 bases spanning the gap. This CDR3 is CATSGGNPDTQYF. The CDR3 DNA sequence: TGTGCCACCAGTGGCGGCAACCCAGATACGCAGTATTTT.

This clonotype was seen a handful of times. The chain's CDR3 is CASSLAPSTGELFF. CDR3 in DNA: TGCGCCAGCAGCTTGGCCCCCTCAACCGGGGAGCTGTTTTTT. The rearrangement joins TRBV5-1 to TRBJ2-2; D is undetermined. CDR1 is SGHRS, CDR2 YFSETQ, per germline. This CDR3 region has 14 residues. V was pared by 0 bases and J by 5 bases, with 8 bases between. The full variable domain, its missing parts supplied by reference TRBV5-1 and TRBJ2-2, is KAGVTQTPRYLIKTRGQQVTLSCSPISGHRSVSWYQQTPGQGLQFLFEYFSETQRNKGNFPGRFSGRQFSNSRSEMNVSTLELGDSALYLCASSLAPSTGELFFGEGSRLTVL.

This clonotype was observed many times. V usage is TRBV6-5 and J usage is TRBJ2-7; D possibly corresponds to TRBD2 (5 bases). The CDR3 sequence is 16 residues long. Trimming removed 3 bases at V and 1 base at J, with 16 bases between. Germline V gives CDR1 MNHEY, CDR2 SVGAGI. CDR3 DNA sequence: TGTGCCAGCAGTTATAGGCCGGAGGTGGGTTCCTACGAGCAGTACTTC. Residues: CASSYRPEVGSYEQYF.

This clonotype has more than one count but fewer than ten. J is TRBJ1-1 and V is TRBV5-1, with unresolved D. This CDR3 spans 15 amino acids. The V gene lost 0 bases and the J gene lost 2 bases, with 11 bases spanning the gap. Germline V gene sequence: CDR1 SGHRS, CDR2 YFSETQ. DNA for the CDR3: TGCGCCAGCAGCTTGGACGGGGAATTTAACACTGAAGCTTTCTTT. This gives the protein CASSLDGEFNTEAFF.

The CDR3 sequence is CASSRQGSGNTIYF. CDR3 sequence (DNA): TGTGCCAGCAGCCGACAGGGCTCTGGAAACACCATATATTTT. This chain uses TRBV7-2 with TRBJ1-3; TRBD1 agrees at 7 bases. The junction had 1 base not matched to a gene; V was cut back by 5 bases and J by 0 bases. The CDR3 runs 14 residues. CDR1 SGHTA and CDR2 FQGNSA come from the germline V gene.

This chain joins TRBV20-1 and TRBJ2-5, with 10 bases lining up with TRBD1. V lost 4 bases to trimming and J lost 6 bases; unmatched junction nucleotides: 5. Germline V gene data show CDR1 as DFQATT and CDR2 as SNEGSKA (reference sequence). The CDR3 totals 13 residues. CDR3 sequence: CSATGTGVKTQYF. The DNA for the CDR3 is TGCAGTGCTACCGGGACAGGGGTAAAGACCCAGTACTTC.

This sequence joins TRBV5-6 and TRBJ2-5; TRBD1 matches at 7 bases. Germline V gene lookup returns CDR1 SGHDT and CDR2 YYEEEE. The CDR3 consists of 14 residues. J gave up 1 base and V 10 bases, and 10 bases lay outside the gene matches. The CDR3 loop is CAYHRDRAQETQYF. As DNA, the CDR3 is TGTGCCTACCATAGGGACAGAGCCCAAGAGACCCAGTACTTC.

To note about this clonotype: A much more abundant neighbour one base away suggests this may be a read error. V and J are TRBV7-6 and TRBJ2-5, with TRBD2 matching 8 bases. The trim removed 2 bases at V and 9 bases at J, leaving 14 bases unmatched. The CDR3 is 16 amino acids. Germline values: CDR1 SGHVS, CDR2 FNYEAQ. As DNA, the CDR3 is TGTGCCAGCAGCTTATCCAGCGGGGGTGCCAAACGGGCCCAGTACTTC. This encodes CASSLSSGGAKRAQYF. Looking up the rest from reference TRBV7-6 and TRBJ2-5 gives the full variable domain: GAGVSQSPRYKVTKRGQDVALRCDPISGHVSLYWYRQALGQGPEFLTYFNYEAQQDKSGLPNDRFSAERPEGSISTLTIQRTEQRDSAMYRCASSLSSGGAKRAQYFGPGTRLLVL.

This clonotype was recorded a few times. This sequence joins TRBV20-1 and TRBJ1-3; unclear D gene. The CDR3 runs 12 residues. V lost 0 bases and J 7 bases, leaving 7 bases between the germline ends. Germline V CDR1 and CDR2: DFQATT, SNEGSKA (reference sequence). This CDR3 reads CSARDGRNTIYF. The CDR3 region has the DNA TGCAGTGCTAGAGATGGCAGGAACACCATATATTTT.

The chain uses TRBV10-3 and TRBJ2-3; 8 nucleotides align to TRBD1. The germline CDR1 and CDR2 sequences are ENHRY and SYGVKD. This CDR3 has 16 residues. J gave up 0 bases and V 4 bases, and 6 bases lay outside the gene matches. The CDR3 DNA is TGTGCCATCAGTGGGCCGGGACAGGCTAGCACAGATACGCAGTATTTT. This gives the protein CAISGPGQASTDTQYF.

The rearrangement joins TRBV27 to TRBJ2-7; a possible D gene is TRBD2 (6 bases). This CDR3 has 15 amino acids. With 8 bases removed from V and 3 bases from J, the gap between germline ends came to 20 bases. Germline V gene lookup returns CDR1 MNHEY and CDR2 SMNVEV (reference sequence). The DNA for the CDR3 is TGTGCCAGCTCCCAGTATGGGGGGTACCGCTACGAGCAGTACGTC. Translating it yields CASSQYGGYRYEQYV.

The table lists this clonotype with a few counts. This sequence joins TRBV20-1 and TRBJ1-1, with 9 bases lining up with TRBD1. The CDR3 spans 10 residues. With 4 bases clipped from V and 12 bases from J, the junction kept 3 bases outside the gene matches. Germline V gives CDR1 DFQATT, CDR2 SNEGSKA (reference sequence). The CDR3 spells CSATGTGSFF. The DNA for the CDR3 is TGCAGTGCTACCGGGACAGGGTCTTTCTTT.

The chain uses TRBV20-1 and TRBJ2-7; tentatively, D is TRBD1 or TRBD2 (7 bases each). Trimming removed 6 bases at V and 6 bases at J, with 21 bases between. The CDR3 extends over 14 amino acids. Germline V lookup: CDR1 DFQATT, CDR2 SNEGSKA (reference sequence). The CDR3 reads CSALSGEGGFEQYF. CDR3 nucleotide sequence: TGCAGTGCCCTGAGCGGGGAAGGGGGCTTCGAGCAGTACTTC.

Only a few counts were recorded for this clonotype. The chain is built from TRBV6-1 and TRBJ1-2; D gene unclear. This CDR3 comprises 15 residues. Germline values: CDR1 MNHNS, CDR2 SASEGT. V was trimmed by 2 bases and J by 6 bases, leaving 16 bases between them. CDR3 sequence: CASSERPGPLHGYTF. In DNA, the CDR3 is TGTGCCAGCAGTGAAAGACCAGGACCGCTTCATGGCTACACCTTC.